This T cell receptor (beta chain) was found in a study of metastatic and nonmetastatic thyroid tumors. Overall study context: The authors compared repertoires across blood and tumor or nodule tissue from malignant and benign thyroid patients. General study results and limits: In both blood and tumor samples, TCR beta diversity was reported significantly higher for malignant than benign nodules.

Between the trimmed V and J ends, which lost 4 bases and 1 base, there was a span of 18 bases. The CDR3 is made up of 17 amino acids. The V gene's germline CDR1 is SGHNT and CDR2 YYREEE (reference sequence). This clone was observed many times. What it recognizes is unknown. All patients were treatment-naive before thyroid surgery. In the source study's methods: The distant-metastasis classifier for papillary thyroid cancer was built from CDR3 differences across clinicopathological groups. TCRdb recomputed clones from the PCR reads via MiXCR. The V and J calls follow TCRdb's processing rather than the paper's. The sample lists tens of thousands of clones, around 32% occurring once.

The sequenced material came from blood. The chain uses TRBV5-4 and TRBJ1-5, with unresolved D. This receptor was taken from a female donor with papillary thyroid cancer or a benign thyroid nodule (not recorded which). Some clones in this sample may be carry-over from other donors' samples. CDR3 loop: CASSVAPRTESNQPQHF. CDR3 nucleotides: TGTGCCAGCAGCGTTGCCCCTCGGACGGAGAGCAATCAGCCCCAGCATTTT. Full variable domain (missing parts from reference TRBV5-4 and TRBJ1-5): ETGVTQSPTHLIKTRGQQVTLRCSSQSGHNTVSWYQQALGQGPQFIFQYYREEENGRGNFPPRFSGLQFPNYSSELNVNALELDDSALYLCASSVAPRTESNQPQHFGDGTRLSIL.